The 8 T cell receptor beta chains below all came from one sample that was sequenced in a study of human versus mouse CDR3 diversity and MHC coevolution. Assay: immunoSEQ multiplex PCR; the TCRdb copy retains only in-frame clones and omits some. Of tens of thousands of clones in the sample, 90% to 95% were seen once. The specimen sequenced was naive CD4+ T cells from blood. Sample subset: CD45RO-negative CD62L-positive naive CD4 T cells. The receptors come from a person between 25 and 75 years old in good health.

The chain is built from TRBV5-4 and TRBJ2-2, with 10 bases lining up with TRBD1. The germline CDR1 and CDR2 sequences are SGHNT and YYREEE (reference sequence). This CDR3 has 16 amino acids. The V and J ends lost 4 bases and 3 bases, in that order; junction bases with no gene match: 6. As DNA, the CDR3 is TGTGCCAGCAGCCCGTCGGGACAGGGGTACACCGGGGAGCTGTTTTTT. Translation gives CASSPSGQGYTGELFF.

The genes are TRBV30 and TRBJ2-1; 11 nucleotides align to TRBD2. This CDR3 has 13 amino acids. CDR1 and CDR2 from the germline V gene are GTSNPN and SVGIG (reference sequence). V shed 7 bases, J shed 4 bases, and the junction held 3 bases outside the gene matches. The CDR3 protein is CALTSGAYNEQFF. CDR3 nucleotide sequence: TGTGCCTTGACTAGCGGGGCTTACAATGAGCAGTTCTTC.

The V gene is TRBV5-1, the J gene TRBJ2-7; 10 positions match TRBD1. Germline V gene lookup returns CDR1 SGHRS and CDR2 YFSETQ. The J segment lost 4 bases and the V segment lost 0 bases, leaving 10 bases of the junction unmatched. The CDR3 spans 17 residues. CDR3 region: CASSLEVQDRGVYEQYF. CDR3 sequence (DNA): TGCGCCAGCAGCTTGGAGGTCCAGGACAGGGGGGTATACGAGCAGTACTTC.

The chain links TRBV27 to TRBJ1-2; 9 bases match TRBD1. The trim removed 10 bases at V and 8 bases at J, leaving 8 bases unmatched. CDR1 is MNHEY, CDR2 SMNVEV, per germline (reference sequence). This CDR3 contains 12 residues. CDR3 in DNA: TGTGCCACTACAGGGGGCTCGCAAGGCTACACCTTC. It yields the protein CATTGGSQGYTF.

About this clone itself: At one of its ends the junction is not consistent with the germline gene, which may arise from a read error. The chain recombines TRBV7-7 with TRBJ2-5, with 7 bases matching TRBD1. The germline V gene encodes CDR1 SSHAT and CDR2 FNYEAQ (reference sequence). The CDR3 runs to 14 residues. CDR3 sequence: CASSLTGRQETQYF. The CDR3 nucleotides read TGTGCTAGCAGCTTGACAGGGCGCCAAGAGACCCAGTACTTC.

The chain combines TRBV18 with TRBJ2-7; the D gene is possibly TRBD2 (5 bases). V was trimmed by 4 bases and J by 4 bases, leaving 8 bases between them. The V gene's germline CDR1 is KGHSH and CDR2 LQKENI. The CDR3 runs to 12 residues. This chain's CDR3 is CASSQPGYEQYF. CDR3 in DNA: TGTGCCAGCTCACAGCCGGGGTACGAGCAGTACTTC. The variable domain in full, with the rest retrieved from reference TRBV18 and TRBJ2-7, is NAGVMQNPRHLVRRRGQEARLRCSPMKGHSHVYWYRQLPEEGLKFMVYLQKENIIDESGMPKERFSAEFPKEGPSILRIQQVVRGDSAAYFCASSQPGYEQYFGPGTRLTVT.

The rearrangement links TRBV7-9 to TRBJ2-7; no definite D call. Germline V lookup: CDR1 SEHNR, CDR2 FQNEAQ (reference sequence). CDR3 length: 12 amino acids. Trimming stripped 5 bases from V and 5 bases from J, with 10 bases between. The CDR3 region has the DNA TGTGCCAGCAGCCGCTACCCGGACGAGCAGTACTTC. This sequence encodes CASSRYPDEQYF.

The genes are TRBV7-2 and TRBJ2-5, with TRBD2 identical over 7 bases. Germline-derived CDR1 and CDR2 are SGHTA and FQGNSA. The length of the CDR3 is 16 residues. With V trimmed by 5 bases and J by 1 base, 10 bases remained unmatched. The CDR3 coding sequence is TGTGCCAGCAGCACTTATTCGTGGGGGGGCCAAGAGACCCAGTACTTC. This encodes CASSTYSWGGQETQYF.